The 30 T cell receptor beta chains below all came from one sample that was sequenced in a study of T-cell reconstitution after alpha-beta-depleted transplantation in children. Unique molecular identifiers were incorporated into the prepared TCRbeta library. TCRdb re-called the PCR reads with MiXCR, one entry per CDR3 protein. The sample lists 240,000 or so distinct CDR3 sequences; just under 8.5% were seen once. This specimen consisted of PBMCs, mostly from graft donor cells, obtained 180 days after TCRalphabeta/CD19-depleted stem cell transplant. These receptor sequences come from a male patient aged 5 to 17 who had a stem cell transplant for acute lymphoblastic leukemia, so the T cells may come from the graft donor.

This clonotype was picked up many times. The chain is built from TRBV7-9 and TRBJ1-6, with D unresolved. Germline CDR1 is SEHNR and CDR2 is FQNEAQ (reference sequence). Trimming removed 2 bases from V and 9 bases from J, with 14 bases in between. The CDR3 runs 15 residues. This chain's CDR3 is CASSLQGSMSSPLHF. CDR3 DNA: TGTGCCAGCAGCTTACAAGGTTCCATGAGTTCACCCCTCCACTTT. Full variable domain (missing parts from reference TRBV7-9 and TRBJ1-6): DTGVSQNPRHKITKRGQNVTFRCDPISEHNRLYWYRQTLGQGPEFLTYFQNEAQLEKSRLLSDRFSAERPKGSFSTLEIQRTEQGDSAMYLCASSLQGSMSSPLHFGNGTRLTVT.

This clonotype was found many times. This sequence joins TRBV11-2 and TRBJ1-2; D is uncertain. This CDR3 region has 11 residues. V was trimmed by 2 bases and J by 8 bases, leaving 6 bases between them. Germline V gene lookup returns CDR1 SGHAT and CDR2 FQNNGV. DNA of the CDR3: TGTGCCAGCAGCTTAAGCCGCGGCTACACCTTC. It translates to CASSLSRGYTF.

This clonotype showed up just a few times. The rearrangement uses TRBV12-3 or TRBV12-4 and TRBJ1-2, with a weak D call TRBD1 (6 bases). V was pared by 3 bases and J by 8 bases, with 16 bases between. The CDR3 spans 14 residues. This CDR3 is CASSLLVGGRGYTF. In DNA form, the CDR3 reads TGTGCCAGCAGTTTGTTAGTGGGGGGCAGGGGCTACACCTTC.

On this clonotype: This could be a read error, since a much larger clone is one nucleotide away. This chain joins TRBV28 and TRBJ2-7; D is unresolved. V lost 5 bases, J lost 6 bases, and 14 bases lay in between. Germline-derived CDR1 and CDR2 are MDHEN and SYDVKM. The CDR3 loop spans 13 amino acids. The CDR3 sequence is CASSLSTWSEQYF. CDR3 sequence (DNA): TGTGCCAGCAGTCTAAGTACATGGAGCGAGCAGTACTTC. The whole variable domain, filled in from reference TRBV28 and TRBJ2-7, reads DVKVTQSSRYLVKRTGEKVFLECVQDMDHENMFWYRQDPGLGLRLIYFSYDVKMKEKGDIPEGYSVSREKKERFSLILESASTNQTSMYLCASSLSTWSEQYFGPGTRLTVT.

This clonotype was found many times. V and J are TRBV18 and TRBJ1-1; 7 bases line up with TRBD1. The CDR3 is 18 amino acids. Germline assignment: CDR1 KGHSH and CDR2 LQKENI. V lost 2 bases, J lost 1 base, and 13 bases stayed unmatched. The CDR3 coding sequence is TGTGCCAGCTCACCAGCTCGACAGGGCTATCATACGAACACTGAAGCTTTCTTT. Translating it yields CASSPARQGYHTNTEAFF.

This clonotype was detected many times. This chain links TRBV4-2 with TRBJ2-5; TRBD2 matches 12 bases. Per germline, CDR1 LGHNA and CDR2 YNFKEQ. J lost 4 bases, V lost 0 bases, and 3 bases had no gene match. The CDR3 is 16 residues long. The CDR3 DNA follows: TGTGCCAGCAGCCAAGACCTAGCGGGAGGGAGAGAGACCCAGTACTTC. Protein: CASSQDLAGGRETQYF.

This clonotype has a count of ten or more. J is TRBJ2-1 and V is TRBV9; D is possibly TRBD2 (6 bases). Germline CDR1 and CDR2: SGDLS and YYNGEE. Trimming removed 0 bases from V and 7 bases from J, with 11 bases in between. The CDR3 has 14 amino acids. The CDR3 nucleotides read TGTGCCAGCAGCGTAGGGGGACTTACGAATGAGCAGTTCTTC. Translated, it gives CASSVGGLTNEQFF.

This clonotype was detected ten times or more. V gene TRBV12-3 or TRBV12-4 combines with J gene TRBJ2-2, with 11 bases lining up with TRBD1. V lost 3 bases and J lost 2; bases outside the gene matches: 14. This CDR3 contains 20 residues. The CDR3 DNA sequence: TGTGCCAGCAGTTTCAGGGAGGTGCTCCGGACAGGGGGCAACACCGGGGAGCTGTTTTTT. Amino acid sequence: CASSFREVLRTGGNTGELFF.

This clonotype was counted at least ten times. The rearrangement links TRBV4-1 to TRBJ2-1, with D perhaps TRBD1 (5 bases). Deletions cut 4 bases from V and 6 bases from J, with 16 bases between. The CDR3 runs to 15 residues. Looked up from germline, CDR1 is MGHRA and CDR2 is YSYEKL. CDR3 region: CASSPSPYTGNEQFF. The CDR3 DNA reads TGCGCCAGCAGCCCGAGCCCCTATACAGGCAATGAGCAGTTCTTC.

The sample holds many counts of this clonotype. The chain links TRBV5-1 to TRBJ2-1; 7 nucleotides match TRBD2. The CDR3 loop spans 16 amino acids. Germline-derived CDR1 and CDR2 are SGHRS and YFSETQ. Trimming at V came to 0 bases and at J to 6 bases, leaving 9 bases not matched to a gene. In nucleotides, the CDR3 is TGCGCCAGCAGCTTGGAACTGGGGGGGGTGGGCAATGAGCAGTTCTTC. It translates to CASSLELGGVGNEQFF.

This clonotype was counted many times. The chain has TRBV5-1 and TRBJ2-2, with D perhaps being TRBD1 or TRBD2 (5 bases each). Germline V gene sequence: CDR1 SGHRS, CDR2 YFSETQ. The CDR3 sequence is 18 residues long. V was trimmed by 4 bases and J by 3 bases, leaving 22 bases between them. The CDR3 sequence is CASSRTPFRGDHTGELFF. The CDR3 DNA follows: TGCGCCAGCAGCCGAACTCCTTTTAGGGGAGATCACACCGGGGAGCTGTTTTTT.

The table lists this clonotype with many counts. The CDR3 loop is CASSQVRWTSGNNEQFF. CDR3 sequence (DNA): TGTGCCAGCAGCCAAGTCCGATGGACTAGCGGAAACAATGAGCAGTTCTTC. The gene calls are TRBV4-2 and TRBJ2-1, with 10 bases matching TRBD2. Germline V gene data show CDR1 as LGHNA and CDR2 as YNFKEQ. CDR3 length equals 17 residues. V was clipped by 1 base and J by 5 bases; unmatched bases: 8.

This clonotype is medium-sized within its sample. Here the CDR3 reads CASSLELAGSIEQFF. In nucleotides, the CDR3 is TGTGCCAGCAGCTTAGAACTAGCGGGGTCGATTGAGCAGTTCTTC. The J gene is TRBJ2-1, the V gene TRBV7-8; 10 nucleotides line up with TRBD2. Per the germline V gene, CDR1 is SGHVS and CDR2 is FQNEAQ. The CDR3 consists of 15 residues. The V segment lost 1 base and the J segment 9 bases; nucleotides outside the gene matches: 6. The complete variable domain, with remaining parts taken from reference TRBV7-8 and TRBJ2-1, reads GAGVSQSPRYKVAKRGQDVALRCDPISGHVSLFWYQQALGQGPEFLTYFQNEAQLDKSGLPSDRFFAERPEGSVSTLKIQRTQQEDSAVYLCASSLELAGSIEQFFGPGTRLTVL.

This clonotype was picked up many times. The rearrangement uses TRBV12-3 or TRBV12-4 and TRBJ1-5; no definite D call. V gave up 2 bases and J gave up 3 bases, with 11 bases separating them. The CDR3 is 15 amino acids. This chain's CDR3 is CASSLSGGFNQPQHF. CDR3 sequence (DNA): TGTGCCAGCAGTTTATCGGGCGGCTTCAATCAGCCCCAGCATTTT.

This clonotype was found many times. The V and J genes are TRBV5-1 and TRBJ1-2, with D possibly matching TRBD1 (5 bases). The V end lost 0 bases, the J end lost 5 bases, and 11 bases lay between the germline ends. This CDR3 has 14 residues. CDR1 SGHRS and CDR2 YFSETQ come from the germline V gene. The CDR3 coding sequence is TGCGCCAGCAGCTTGGTTGGGGGGACTTATGGCTACACCTTC. Protein sequence: CASSLVGGTYGYTF. The variable domain in full, with the rest retrieved from reference TRBV5-1 and TRBJ1-2, is KAGVTQTPRYLIKTRGQQVTLSCSPISGHRSVSWYQQTPGQGLQFLFEYFSETQRNKGNFPGRFSGRQFSNSRSEMNVSTLELGDSALYLCASSLVGGTYGYTFGSGTRLTVV.

In its sample, this clonotype was seen many times. The CDR3 DNA reads as TGTGCCATCAGTGATCGAACAGATACGCAGTATTTT. It yields the protein CAISDRTDTQYF. The chain has TRBV10-3 and TRBJ2-3; no clear D. CDR1 and CDR2 from the germline V gene are ENHRY and SYGVKD. The CDR3 covers 12 residues. Trimming left V 3 bases short and J 3 bases short, with 4 bases between.

This clonotype appeared many times. CDR3 sequence: CASSFYPLGSTGELFF. In nucleotides, the CDR3 is TGTGCCAGCAGTTTTTATCCGTTGGGCAGCACCGGGGAGCTGTTTTTT. The V and J genes are TRBV12-3 or TRBV12-4 and TRBJ2-2; no definite D call. The V end lost 3 bases, the J end lost 4 bases, and 15 bases lay between the germline ends. The CDR3 consists of 16 residues.

This clonotype has a count of ten or more. The gene calls are TRBV28 and TRBJ2-7, with TRBD1 as a possible D gene (6 bases). V was shortened by 6 bases and J by 4 bases, with 19 bases between the two germline ends. The CDR3 has 15 amino acids. Per the germline V gene, CDR1 is MDHEN and CDR2 is SYDVKM. The CDR3 DNA follows: TGTGCCAGCAGGGAAACTCCGGGACAACTATACGAGCAGTACTTC. Protein product: CASRETPGQLYEQYF.

This clonotype was found many times. V and J are TRBV5-1 and TRBJ2-1; 7 nucleotides match TRBD2. This CDR3 is 15 amino acids long. Germline CDR1 is SGHRS and CDR2 is YFSETQ. V dropped 1 base and J dropped 4; count of bases not matched to a gene: 5. This chain's CDR3 is CASSLQREVYNEQFF. As DNA, the CDR3 is TGCGCCAGCAGCTTGCAGCGGGAAGTTTACAATGAGCAGTTCTTC.

The chain links TRBV5-4 to TRBJ2-7, with D possibly called TRBD1 or TRBD2 (5 bases each). Per germline, CDR1 SGHNT and CDR2 YYREEE (reference sequence). The CDR3 covers 14 residues. Trimming cost V 3 bases and J 5 bases, with 15 bases left between them. CDR3: CASSWTGTRDEQYF. Written as DNA, the CDR3 is TGTGCCAGCAGCTGGACCGGGACCCGGGACGAGCAGTACTTC. Variable domain in full (rest from reference TRBV5-4 and TRBJ2-7): ETGVTQSPTHLIKTRGQQVTLRCSSQSGHNTVSWYQQALGQGPQFIFQYYREEENGRGNFPPRFSGLQFPNYSSELNVNALELDDSALYLCASSWTGTRDEQYFGPGTRLTVT.

About this clonotype: Just one base apart from a much larger clone, this may be a read error. In DNA, the CDR3 is TGTGCCAGCAGCGTCGGGACAGCGGGGAACATTCAGTACTTC. This encodes CASSVGTAGNIQYF. V and J are TRBV7-2 and TRBJ2-4, with D possibly being TRBD1 or TRBD2 (7 bases each). V lost 5 bases and J lost 7, with 15 bases in between. The CDR3 loop spans 14 amino acids. Germline V gene data show CDR1 as SGHTA and CDR2 as FQGNSA.

This clonotype was counted many times. The J gene is TRBJ2-3, the V gene TRBV7-9; TRBD2 is a possible D gene (7 bases). This CDR3 comprises 17 residues. Trimming pared 8 bases from V and 4 bases from J, leaving 25 bases between. Germline CDR1 and CDR2: SEHNR and FQNEAQ (reference sequence). The CDR3 DNA sequence: TGTGCCAGCTGCAGTAATTCTCCCGGGGGGCAGGCAGATACGCAGTATTTT. Protein sequence: CASCSNSPGGQADTQYF.

This clonotype was recorded at least ten times. This rearrangement joins TRBV9 to TRBJ1-6; TRBD1 matches at 9 bases. This CDR3 has 14 amino acids. Germline V gene lookup returns CDR1 SGDLS and CDR2 YYNGEE. J gave up 9 bases and V 0 bases, and 1 base lay outside the gene matches. The CDR3 DNA reads TGTGCCAGCAGCGTAGGGGACAGGGCTTCACCCCTCCACTTT. This gives the protein CASSVGDRASPLHF.

The sample holds many counts of this clonotype. The genes are TRBV12-3 or TRBV12-4 and TRBJ2-7, with TRBD2 identical over 13 bases. The length of the CDR3 is 17 residues. The ends lost 6 bases at V and 5 bases at J; junction bases unmatched: 13. In nucleotides, the CDR3 is TGTGCCAGCAGGAGGGGACTAGCGGGGTGGCCTCTCGACGAGCAGTACTTC. Its protein is CASRRGLAGWPLDEQYF.

This clonotype came up once. It may be a read error: a sequence one base away is much more abundant. The chain combines TRBV12-3 or TRBV12-4 with TRBJ2-7; D assignment may be TRBD1 or TRBD2 (5 bases each). The CDR3 totals 14 residues. V was cut by 3 bases and J by 3 bases, with 12 bases left in between. The CDR3 region is CASSFGDGVYEQYV. The CDR3 nucleotides are TGTGCCAGCAGTTTTGGGGACGGGGTCTACGAGCAGTACGTC.

This clonotype was counted many times. This sequence joins TRBV5-1 and TRBJ2-1, with D possibly matching TRBD2 (5 bases). CDR3 length equals 14 residues. Trimming removed 0 bases at V and 6 bases at J, with 10 bases between. Germline assignment: CDR1 SGHRS and CDR2 YFSETQ. This chain's CDR3 is CASSLVLATNEQFF. The CDR3 DNA follows: TGCGCCAGCAGCTTGGTTCTAGCAACCAATGAGCAGTTCTTC.

This clonotype was seen ten or more times. The chain is built from TRBV20-1 and TRBJ2-5, with 7 positions matching TRBD2. Germline loops: CDR1 DFQATT, CDR2 SNEGSKA (reference sequence). The CDR3 is made up of 14 amino acids. V lost 3 bases, J lost 2 bases, and 6 bases stayed unmatched. This CDR3 is CSARGGRQQETQYF. The CDR3 DNA reads TGCAGTGCTAGGGGGGGGAGGCAACAAGAGACCCAGTACTTC.

This clonotype was recorded a few times. This chain connects TRBV5-1 to TRBJ1-1; D is unresolved. The CDR3 covers 15 residues. Germline V gene lookup returns CDR1 SGHRS and CDR2 YFSETQ. Trimming took off 4 bases at V and 1 base at J, with 14 bases between the two ends. The DNA of the CDR3 is TGCGCCAGCAGCCCGCCGTGGGGTGCGAACACTGAAGCTTTCTTT. Amino acid sequence: CASSPPWGANTEAFF.

In its sample, this clonotype was seen many times. V is TRBV12-3 or TRBV12-4 and J is TRBJ1-4, with 7 bases aligning to TRBD1. J gave up 7 bases and V 3 bases, and 5 bases lay outside the gene matches. This CDR3 contains 14 residues. This CDR3 is CASSFGQEVEKLFF. The CDR3 DNA follows: TGTGCCAGCAGTTTCGGACAGGAAGTTGAAAAACTGTTTTTT.

This clonotype was counted at least ten times. The chain employs TRBV12-3 or TRBV12-4 and TRBJ2-7, with D possibly being TRBD2 (7 bases). Between the trimmed V and J ends, which lost 7 bases and 2 bases, there was a span of 15 bases. The CDR3 is made up of 14 amino acids. The CDR3 DNA sequence: TGTGCCAGCAATGGCCGAGGGGGGGCCTACGAGCAGTACTTC. This gives the protein CASNGRGGAYEQYF.